The 13 T cell receptor beta chains in this list originate from one sample, sequenced in a study of T-cell reconstitution after alpha-beta-depleted transplantation in children (dated by TCRdb to about 2016). The treatment or condition label on this specimen signifies: allogeneic hematopoietic cell transplantation with graft depleted of TCRalphabeta T cells and CD19 B cells. Preparation of the library involved PCR. Data came from an Illumina HiSeq 2500. To normalize quantification of the TCRbeta repertoire, the TCR libraries were built with molecular barcoding that relied on unique molecular identifiers. Clones were called with MiXCR by TCRdb after fastp trimmed the public reads at Q25, and only in-frame beta chains were retained. Each entry is one CDR3 protein sequence, shown with its most common DNA and genes. The sample table shows approximately 110,000 distinct CDR3 sequences, and under 30% are seen once. Roughly a tenth of the sample is in the top ten clones.

Here the sequenced sample was PBMCs, mostly from graft donor cells, taken 180 days after TCRalphabeta/CD19-depleted stem cell transplant. The receptors come from a male patient aged 2-15 years who had a stem cell transplant for chronic granulomatous disease, so the T cells may come from the graft donor.

This clonotype has just a few counts. The chain joins TRBV5-4 to TRBJ2-5; 7 positions match TRBD1. V was clipped by 4 bases and J by 2 bases; unmatched bases: 8. Germline CDR1 SGHNT, CDR2 YYREEE (reference sequence). CDR3 length: 15 residues. The DNA of the CDR3 is TGTGCCAGCAGCAATCGACCGGGACAGCAAGAGACCCAGTACTTC. Protein product: CASSNRPGQQETQYF.

DNA for the CDR3: TGCAGTGCTAGAGTTTCGGGGAGGATGAAGTTCTTC. It translates to CSARVSGRMKFF. The rearrangement uses TRBV20-1 and TRBJ2-1; perhaps TRBD2 as D (6 bases). The V gene lost 1 base and the J gene lost 14 bases, with 15 bases spanning the gap. Germline assignment: CDR1 DFQATT and CDR2 SNEGSKA (reference sequence). The CDR3 length is 12 residues.

The chain combines TRBV12-3 or TRBV12-4 with TRBJ1-1; the D is unclear. The CDR3 is 13 amino acids. Trimming removed 6 bases from V and 1 base from J, with 9 bases in between. The CDR3 here is CASSLTQNTEAFF. Here the CDR3 DNA reads TGTGCCAGCAGCCTTACACAGAACACTGAAGCTTTCTTT.

In its sample, this clonotype was seen a few times. CDR3 bases: TGCAGTGCTAGAGTAGCAAACTACAATGAGCAGTTCTTC. It translates to CSARVANYNEQFF. The chain combines TRBV20-1 with TRBJ2-1; D gene unclear. The germline V gene has CDR1 DFQATT and CDR2 SNEGSKA (reference sequence). V was cut by 1 base and J by 3 bases, with 7 bases left in between. The CDR3 sequence is 13 residues long.

The V gene is TRBV20-1, the J gene TRBJ2-1; D is uncertain. The CDR3 covers 12 residues. V was clipped by 2 bases and J by 5 bases, with 7 bases between them. Germline V gene data show CDR1 as DFQATT and CDR2 as SNEGSKA (reference sequence). DNA of the CDR3: TGCAGTGCTAGAATTCAAGACAATGAGCAGTTCTTC. Its protein is CSARIQDNEQFF.

The gene calls are TRBV24-1 and TRBJ2-2; the match to TRBD2 covers 8 bases. CDR1 and CDR2 from the germline V gene are KGHDR and SFDVKD. J gave up 8 bases and V 6 bases, and 4 bases lay outside the gene matches. There are 13 residues in the CDR3. This CDR3 reads CATSKAGAGELFF. The CDR3 coding sequence is TGTGCCACCAGTAAAGCGGGAGCTGGGGAGCTGTTTTTT.

Many counts were recorded for this clonotype. The chain employs TRBV28 and TRBJ2-7, with 14 bases lining up with TRBD2. Losses at the gene ends were 6 bases for V and 9 bases for J; bases not matched to a gene: 10. The V gene's germline CDR1 is MDHEN and CDR2 SYDVKM. The CDR3 sequence is 15 residues long. CDR3 amino acids: CASSAGTSGSNGQYF. The CDR3, as DNA: TGTGCCAGCAGCGCAGGGACTAGCGGGAGTAATGGGCAGTACTTC.

This clonotype was counted many times. This rearrangement joins TRBV20-1 to TRBJ2-1, with 9 bases lining up with TRBD1. The CDR3 contains 15 residues. Unmatched junction bases numbered 10, after V lost 6 bases and J lost 4 bases. Germline CDR1 DFQATT, CDR2 SNEGSKA (reference sequence). The CDR3 nucleotides read TGCAGTGCCACCGGGGGGACAGGGAAATACAATGAGCAGTTCTTC. Residues: CSATGGTGKYNEQFF.

About this clonotype itself: This may be a read error: a much more frequent sequence differs by one nucleotide. The chain is built from TRBV4-1 and TRBJ2-3; no reliable D call. Trimming cost V 0 bases and J 4 bases, with 5 bases left between them. Germline-derived CDR1 and CDR2 are MGHRA and YSYEKL. This CDR3 region has 13 residues. DNA for the CDR3: TGCGCCAGCAGCCAAGACTCGGCAGATACGCAGTATTTT. Its protein product is CASSQDSADTQYF.

The gene calls are TRBV15 and TRBJ1-4; weak D call: TRBD1 (5 bases). Per the germline V gene, CDR1 is LNHNV and CDR2 is YYDKDF (reference sequence). The CDR3 sequence is 15 residues long. Trimming removed 1 base from V and 7 bases from J, with 13 bases in between. CDR3 region: CATSRVGREGEKLFF. CDR3 coding DNA: TGTGCCACCAGCAGAGTGGGCAGGGAGGGTGAAAAACTGTTTTTT.

This clonotype has a single count. The rearrangement joins TRBV13 to TRBJ2-7; D could derive from TRBD1 or TRBD2 (5 bases each). V was cut by 5 bases and J by 2 bases, with 13 bases left in between. The CDR3 is 14 residues long. Germline CDR1 PRHDT, CDR2 FYEKMQ (reference sequence). For the CDR3, the DNA is TGTGCCAGCAGCACCCGGGACGGGACCTACGAGCAGTACTTC. Its protein is CASSTRDGTYEQYF.

The CDR3 sequence: CASRKGANTGELFF. For the CDR3, the DNA is TGTGCCAGCAGGAAGGGCGCGAACACCGGGGAGCTGTTTTTT. This chain connects TRBV28 to TRBJ2-2, with D unresolved. Germline CDR1 reads MDHEN; CDR2 reads SYDVKM. The CDR3 runs 14 residues. Trimming took off 6 bases at V and 0 bases at J, with 8 bases between the two ends.

This clonotype was seen many times. The genes are TRBV5-1 and TRBJ2-1; 10 bases agree with TRBD2. This CDR3 comprises 15 residues. Germline trimming cut 2 bases from V and 5 bases from J; bases unmatched to any gene: 4. Germline V gene sequence: CDR1 SGHRS, CDR2 YFSETQ. This CDR3 is CASSFLAGADNEQFF. Written as DNA, the CDR3 is TGCGCCAGCAGCTTTCTAGCGGGGGCCGACAATGAGCAGTTCTTC.